This is a list of T cell receptor beta chains from one sample in a study of blood T cell repertoires in COVID-19. Profiled with immunoSEQ multiplex PCR; TCRdb holds only in-frame clones, not every one. The table includes tens of thousands of clones, roughly nine tenths detected once. Sequencing was performed on peripheral blood. These receptors originate from a man between 50 and 59 years old with COVID-19, enrolled during active disease. Each CDR3 is given with its conserved first and last residue. A D gene is named only where the DNA matches it firmly. For some rows the clone size is stated as once, few or many, or as a class when expanded; others skip it.

j_gene: TRBJ2-3; abundance: .; d_gene: .; v_gene: TRBV7-8; CDR3aa: CASSLDRVSSSRHQYF; CDR3nt: TGTGCCAGCAGCTTAGACAGGGTATCTAGCAGCAGGCACCAGTATTTT
j_gene: TRBJ2-1; abundance: .; d_gene: TRBD2; v_gene: TRBV19; CDR3aa: CASSTSRGEEQFF; CDR3nt: TGTGCCAGTAGTACCAGCCGGGGGGAAGAGCAGTTCTTC
j_gene: TRBJ1-1; abundance: .; d_gene: TRBD1; v_gene: TRBV2; CDR3aa: CASIRQGPTEAFF; CDR3nt: TGTGCCAGCATCAGACAGGGTCCCACTGAAGCTTTCTTT
j_gene: TRBJ2-7; abundance: .; d_gene: TRBD1; v_gene: TRBV3-1/TRBV3-2; CDR3aa: CASSSWGRDRGPLEQYF; CDR3nt: TGTGCCAGCAGCTCCTGGGGCCGGGACAGGGGCCCCCTCGAGCAGTACTTC
j_gene: TRBJ1-2; abundance: few; d_gene: TRBD1; v_gene: TRBV15; CDR3aa: CATSRTGRGPNYGYTF; CDR3nt: TGTGCCACCAGCCGGACAGGGAGGGGGCCTAACTATGGCTACACCTTC
j_gene: TRBJ2-2; abundance: once; d_gene: TRBD2; v_gene: TRBV27; CDR3aa: CASSPLGSGAIGGELFF; CDR3nt: TGTGCCAGCAGTCCGCTAGGTAGCGGGGCAATAGGCGGGGAGCTGTTTTTT
j_gene: TRBJ2-5; abundance: .; d_gene: .; v_gene: TRBV5-1; CDR3aa: CASSLSLETQYF; CDR3nt: TGCGCCAGCAGCTTATCGTTGGAGACCCAGTACTTC
j_gene: TRBJ2-5; abundance: .; d_gene: TRBD1; v_gene: TRBV24-1; CDR3aa: CATSDSSGGLETQYF; CDR3nt: TGTGCCACCAGTGATTCATCAGGGGGCTTGGAGACCCAGTACTTC
j_gene: TRBJ2-7; abundance: once; d_gene: TRBD1; v_gene: TRBV5-1; CDR3aa: CASSRQGTNEQYF; CDR3nt: TGCGCCAGCAGCCGACAGGGAACCAACGAGCAGTACTTC
j_gene: TRBJ2-7; abundance: .; d_gene: .; v_gene: TRBV3-1/TRBV3-2; CDR3aa: CASSSRNSGILLRGQYF; CDR3nt: TGTGCCAGCAGCTCAAGAAACTCCGGTATCCTCCTACGAGGGCAGTACTTC
j_gene: TRBJ1-3; abundance: .; d_gene: .; v_gene: TRBV4-2; CDR3aa: CASSQASSGNTIYF; CDR3nt: TGTGCCAGCAGCCAAGCCAGCTCTGGAAACACCATATATTTT
j_gene: TRBJ1-1; abundance: .; d_gene: .; v_gene: TRBV18; CDR3aa: CASSPPRGGEWSEAFF; CDR3nt: TGTGCCAGCTCACCACCGAGAGGGGGAGAGTGGTCTGAAGCTTTCTTT
j_gene: TRBJ1-3; abundance: .; d_gene: .; v_gene: TRBV9; CDR3aa: CASSQGSFGNTIYF; CDR3nt: TGTGCCAGCAGCCAGGGCAGTTTCGGAAACACCATATATTTT
j_gene: TRBJ2-1; abundance: once; d_gene: TRBD2; v_gene: TRBV9; CDR3aa: CASSVRTSGGLSSYNEQFF; CDR3nt: TGTGCCAGCAGCGTAAGGACTAGCGGGGGCCTTAGCTCCTACAATGAGCAGTTCTTC
j_gene: TRBJ2-7; abundance: .; d_gene: TRBD2; v_gene: TRBV11-3; CDR3aa: CASSLGTTLDEQYF; CDR3nt: TGTGCCAGCAGCCTCGGGACTACCTTGGACGAGCAGTACTTC
j_gene: TRBJ2-7; abundance: .; d_gene: TRBD1; v_gene: TRBV19; CDR3aa: CASSILAGGSYEQYF; CDR3nt: TGTGCCAGTAGTATACTCGCAGGGGGCTCCTACGAGCAGTACTTC
j_gene: TRBJ2-5; abundance: .; d_gene: .; v_gene: TRBV28; CDR3aa: CASTYGVGETQYF; CDR3nt: TGTGCCAGCACCTACGGAGTAGGTGAGACCCAGTACTTC
j_gene: TRBJ2-2; abundance: .; d_gene: .; v_gene: TRBV27; CDR3aa: CASSLSLARMSGELFF; CDR3nt: TGTGCCAGCAGTTTATCTCTCGCGAGGATGTCGGGGGAGCTGTTTTTT
j_gene: TRBJ2-1; abundance: .; d_gene: .; v_gene: TRBV28; CDR3aa: CASSLGHSFGEQFF; CDR3nt: TGTGCCAGCAGTTTGGGCCACTCCTTTGGGGAGCAGTTCTTC
j_gene: TRBJ2-7; abundance: .; d_gene: .; v_gene: TRBV6-9; CDR3aa: CASSYSWQVGEQYF; CDR3nt: TGTGCCAGCAGTTATTCGTGGCAGGTCGGCGAGCAGTACTTC
j_gene: TRBJ2-7; abundance: .; d_gene: TRBD1; v_gene: TRBV18; CDR3aa: CASSLFAGQGGEQYF; CDR3nt: TGTGCCAGCTCACTTTTCGCCGGACAGGGGGGGGAGCAGTACTTC
j_gene: TRBJ1-1; abundance: .; d_gene: TRBD1; v_gene: TRBV6-5; CDR3aa: CASRRDRALNTEAFF; CDR3nt: TGTGCCAGCAGACGGGACAGGGCGCTGAACACTGAAGCTTTCTTT
j_gene: TRBJ1-6; abundance: .; d_gene: .; v_gene: TRBV28; CDR3aa: CASSTNNLTAINSPLHF; CDR3nt: TGTGCCAGCAGTACCAACAACTTGACAGCGATTAATTCACCCCTCCACTTT
j_gene: TRBJ1-1; abundance: .; d_gene: TRBD1; v_gene: TRBV2; CDR3aa: CASSSTGGSEAFF; CDR3nt: TGTGCCAGCAGTAGCACAGGGGGTTCTGAAGCTTTCTTT
j_gene: TRBJ1-1; abundance: .; d_gene: .; v_gene: TRBV7-2; CDR3aa: CASSLDRSQAWNTEAFF; CDR3nt: TGTGCCAGCAGCTTAGATCGCAGCCAGGCATGGAACACTGAAGCTTTCTTT